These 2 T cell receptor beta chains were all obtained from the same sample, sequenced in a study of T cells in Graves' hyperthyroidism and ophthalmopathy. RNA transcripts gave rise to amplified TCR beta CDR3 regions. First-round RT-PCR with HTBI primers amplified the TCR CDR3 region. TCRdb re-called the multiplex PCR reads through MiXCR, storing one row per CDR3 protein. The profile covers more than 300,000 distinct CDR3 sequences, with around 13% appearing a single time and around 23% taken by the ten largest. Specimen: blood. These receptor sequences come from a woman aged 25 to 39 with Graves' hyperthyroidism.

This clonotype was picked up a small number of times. CDR3 sequence: CSALKGTGELFF. CDR3 DNA sequence: TGCAGTGCCCTAAAGGGAACCGGGGAGCTGTTTTTT. The J gene is TRBJ2-2, the V gene TRBV20-1; D gene uncertain. Between the trimmed V and J ends, which lost 6 bases and 5 bases, there was a span of 10 bases. This CDR3 region has 12 residues. Looked up from germline, CDR1 is DFQATT and CDR2 is SNEGSKA (reference sequence).

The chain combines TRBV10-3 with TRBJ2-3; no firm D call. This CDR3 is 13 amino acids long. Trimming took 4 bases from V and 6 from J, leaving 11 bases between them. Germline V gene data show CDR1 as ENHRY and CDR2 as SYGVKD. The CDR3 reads CAISVVEGDTQYF. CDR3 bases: TGTGCCATCAGTGTGGTCGAAGGCGATACGCAGTATTTT.